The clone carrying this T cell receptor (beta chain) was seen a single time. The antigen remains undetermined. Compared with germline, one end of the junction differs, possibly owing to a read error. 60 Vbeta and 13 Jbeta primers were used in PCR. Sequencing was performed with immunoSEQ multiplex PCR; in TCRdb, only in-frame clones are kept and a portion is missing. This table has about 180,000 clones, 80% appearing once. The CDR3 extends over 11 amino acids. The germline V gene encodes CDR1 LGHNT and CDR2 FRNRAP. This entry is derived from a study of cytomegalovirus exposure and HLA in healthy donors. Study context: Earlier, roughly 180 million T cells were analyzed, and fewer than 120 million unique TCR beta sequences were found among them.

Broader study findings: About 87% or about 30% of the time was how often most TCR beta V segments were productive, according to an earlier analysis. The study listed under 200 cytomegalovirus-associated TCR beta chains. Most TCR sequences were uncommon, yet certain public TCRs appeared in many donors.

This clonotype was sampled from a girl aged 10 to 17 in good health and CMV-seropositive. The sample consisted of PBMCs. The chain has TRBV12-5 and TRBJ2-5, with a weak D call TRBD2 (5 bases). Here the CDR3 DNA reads TGTGCTAGTGGTTTGGATTTGGGAGCTCACTTC. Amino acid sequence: CASGLDLGAHF.